This TCR beta chain was identified during a study of T cell responses to AZD1222 COVID-19 vaccine. Study-level results: Baseline seropositivity characterized only a handful of AZD1222 recipients. Reports indicate that nearly half of spike-specific TCRs are directed at unmutated variant regions. A mostly white British donor set with more females was recruited, and clonal diversity was possibly underestimated. The CD4 TCRs associated with vaccination extended across spike and predominated at 160-218 and 743-854.

TCRdb's table, derived via immunoSEQ multiplex PCR, lists solely in-frame clones and lacks some. The sample records under 95,000 clones, about 89% being singletons. About this clone: Antigen: not known.

Between the trimmed V and J ends, which lost 5 bases and 5 bases, there was a span of 21 bases. This CDR3 spans 16 amino acids. Germline loops: CDR1 LNHDA, CDR2 SQIVND (reference sequence). The gene calls are TRBV19 and TRBJ2-5; D might be TRBD2 (5 bases). This sequence originates from an adult in good health. The sequences come from peripheral blood, collected on day 0 of AZD1222 vaccination. The CDR3 DNA follows: TGTGCCAGTAGTTCTTTGAGAGGGCACGTGTACGAGACCCAGTACTTC. Translation gives CASSSLRGHVYETQYF.